The clone carrying this TCR beta chain was seen repeatedly, ten times or more. Its antigen is currently unknown. Unique molecular identifiers featured in how the TCRbeta library was prepared. TCRdb re-called the PCR reads through MiXCR, storing one row per CDR3 protein. The sample records some 220,000 distinct CDR3 sequences, 9.5% to 13% being singletons. This sample is part of a study of T-cell reconstitution after alpha-beta-depleted transplantation in children. The length of the CDR3 is 11 residues. Germline values: CDR1 ENHRY, CDR2 SYGVKD. Deletions cut 3 bases from V and 5 bases from J, with 3 bases between. General study findings and limits: Recipient T cells and thymic progenitors that survived gave rise to the high TCRbeta diversity observed at day 60 in some patients. T cells produced anew were the main source of T-cell counts and diversity one year after transplant. By about two months after transplant, alpha-beta T cells reportedly arose from several hundred graft clones that had expanded.

This chain joins TRBV10-3 and TRBJ2-3; D is uncertain. This clonotype originated in a child younger than two with acute myeloid leukemia, due to receive a stem cell transplant. The sequencing used PBMCs, collected before TCRalphabeta/CD19-depleted stem cell transplant. CDR3 amino acids: CAISELDTQYF. In nucleotides, the CDR3 is TGTGCCATCAGTGAATTAGATACGCAGTATTTT.